The 14 T cell receptor beta chains given below trace back to one sample, sequenced in a study of blood T cell repertoires in COVID-19. Repertoires were generated with immunoSEQ multiplex PCR, while TCRdb's copy carries only in-frame clones and drops some. This sample carries about 73,000 clones, about 91% of them seen once, and the ten largest clones take approximately 8.9%. The sequencing sample was made of peripheral blood. The receptors here all came from a man older than 75 with acute or convalescent COVID-19.

V and J are TRBV9 and TRBJ2-3, with TRBD2 as a possible D gene (6 bases). There are 18 residues in the CDR3. Trimming shortened V by 3 bases and J by 2 bases, and 22 bases separated the two germline ends. The germline gives CDR1 SGDLS, CDR2 YYNGEE. The CDR3 bases are TGTGCCAGCAGCGCCCTAGGTGGGGGGTCGGGAAACACAGATACGCAGTATTTT. It translates to CASSALGGGSGNTDTQYF. The full variable domain, with the rest looked up from reference TRBV9 and TRBJ2-3, is DSGVTQTPKHLITATGQRVTLRCSPRSGDLSVYWYQQSLDQGLQFLIQYYNGEERAKGNILERFSAQQFPDLHSELNLSSLELGDSALYFCASSALGGGSGNTDTQYFGPGTRLTVL.

The chain carries TRBV9 and TRBJ2-1, with 9 bases matching TRBD2. V gave up 3 bases and J gave up 5 bases; unmatched junction bases: 9. CDR3 length: 16 amino acids. Germline CDR1 and CDR2: SGDLS and YYNGEE. CDR3 in amino acids: CASSALPAGGHNEQFF. As DNA, the CDR3 is TGTGCCAGCAGCGCCCTACCCGCGGGGGGGCACAATGAGCAGTTCTTC.

The CDR3 region is CASSRTSETDTQYF. CDR3 in DNA: TGTGCCAGCAGCCGGACTAGCGAGACAGATACGCAGTATTTT. The chain has TRBV7-3 and TRBJ2-3, with 9 bases aligning to TRBD2. In germline, CDR1 is SGHTA, CDR2 FQGTGA. V lost 5 bases, J lost 3 bases, and 3 bases stayed unmatched. The length of the CDR3 is 14 residues.

As for this clone: This sample also contains other DNA sequences that code for the same CDR3. This chain connects TRBV3-1 (or the pseudogene TRBV3-2) to TRBJ1-5; D is ambiguous. The germline V and J ends were trimmed by 1 base and 0 bases, with 7 bases remaining between them. The CDR3 is 15 amino acids. The germline V gene encodes CDR1 LGHDT and CDR2 YNNKEL (reference sequence). In DNA, the CDR3 is TGTGCCAGCAGCCAAGGGGCTAATAGCAATCAGCCCCAGCATTTT. Translation: CASSQGANSNQPQHF.

The chain has TRBV6-4 and TRBJ2-6; 8 bases are a match to TRBD1. V lost 6 bases, J lost 1 base, and 14 bases stayed unmatched. The V gene's germline CDR1 is MRHNA and CDR2 SNTAGT. This CDR3 is 19 amino acids long. DNA of the CDR3: TGTGCCAGCAGCCTCGACGGGGCAGGGGGCGCGTCTGGGGCCAACGTCCTGACTTTC. Its translation: CASSLDGAGGASGANVLTF.

CDR3: CAWSMTGLETQYF. The CDR3 region has the DNA TGTGCCTGGAGTATGACAGGTTTGGAGACCCAGTACTTC. This chain links TRBV30 with TRBJ2-5, with a tentative D call TRBD1 (6 bases). With 2 bases removed from V and 5 bases from J, the gap between germline ends came to 12 bases. This CDR3 has 13 residues. The V gene's germline CDR1 is GTSNPN and CDR2 SVGIG (reference sequence).

This rearrangement joins TRBV11-2 to TRBJ2-2, with 8 bases identical to TRBD1. V dropped 3 bases and J dropped 5; count of bases not matched to a gene: 5. CDR1 is SGHAT, CDR2 FQNNGV, per germline. The CDR3 sequence is 15 residues long. The CDR3, as DNA: TGTGCCAGCAGCTTGTCAGGGGGCGGTACCGGGGAGCTGTTTTTT. Its protein product is CASSLSGGGTGELFF.

V and J are TRBV15 and TRBJ2-7, with D uncertain. Trimming removed 5 bases at V and 9 bases at J, with 14 bases between. Germline loops: CDR1 LNHNV, CDR2 YYDKDF (reference sequence). This CDR3 is built from 12 residues. In DNA form, the CDR3 reads TGTGCCACCAGCCCCCGAAGCCCCGGGCAGTACTTC. This codes for CATSPRSPGQYF.

The chain uses TRBV3-1 (or the pseudogene TRBV3-2) and TRBJ2-7, with D maybe TRBD2 (7 bases). V was cut by 7 bases and J by 5 bases, with 15 bases left in between. There are 13 residues in the CDR3. Germline assignment: CDR1 LGHDT and CDR2 YNNKEL (reference sequence). Here the CDR3 DNA reads TGTGCCAGCAACTGGGCGGGGGCCGACGAGCAGTACTTC. The encoded protein is CASNWAGADEQYF.

The V gene is TRBV7-8, the J gene TRBJ2-7, with a tentative D call TRBD1 (5 bases). The germline V gene encodes CDR1 SGHVS and CDR2 FQNEAQ. Trimming left V 1 base short and J 11 bases short, with 18 bases between. The CDR3 loop spans 14 amino acids. The CDR3: CASSLEGRYNFKYF. Written as DNA, the CDR3 is TGTGCCAGCAGCTTAGAGGGGCGGTACAATTTTAAGTACTTC.

The genes are TRBV25-1 and TRBJ1-6, with 7 positions matching TRBD1. The CDR3 is 15 residues long. Germline loops: CDR1 MGHDK, CDR2 SYGVNS. After removal of 1 base from V and 7 bases from J, the junction contained 4 bases not matched to a gene. For the CDR3, the DNA is TGTGCCAGCAGTGAATCCGGGACAGCCAATTCACCCCTCCACTTT. It codes for CASSESGTANSPLHF.

This sequence joins TRBV30 and TRBJ1-1, with TRBD1 matching over 9 bases. The CDR3 runs 19 residues. With 4 bases clipped from V and 3 bases from J, the junction kept 21 bases outside the gene matches. Germline-derived CDR1 and CDR2 are GTSNPN and SVGIG (reference sequence). The CDR3 here is CAWTTGWTGEYSRDTEAFF. The CDR3 DNA reads TGTGCCTGGACGACCGGTTGGACAGGGGAATATTCTCGGGACACTGAAGCTTTCTTT.

The chain links TRBV6-5 to TRBJ2-2; tentative D call: TRBD1 (6 bases). V was pared by 5 bases and J by 8 bases, with 15 bases between. The CDR3 contains 14 residues. Germline V lookup: CDR1 MNHEY, CDR2 SVGAGI. The CDR3 is CASSLDRKPGELFF. The CDR3 bases are TGTGCCAGCAGTCTGGACAGAAAACCGGGGGAGCTGTTTTTT.

The chain links TRBV6-2 or TRBV6-3 to TRBJ2-3; D is possibly TRBD1 (6 bases). Germline V lookup: CDR1 MNHEY, CDR2 SVGEGT. This CDR3 spans 14 amino acids. V shed 4 bases and J shed 7 bases, with 15 bases lying between them. CDR3: CASSSQQGTNTQYF. Written as DNA, the CDR3 is TGTGCCAGCAGTTCCCAACAGGGTACAAATACGCAGTATTTT.